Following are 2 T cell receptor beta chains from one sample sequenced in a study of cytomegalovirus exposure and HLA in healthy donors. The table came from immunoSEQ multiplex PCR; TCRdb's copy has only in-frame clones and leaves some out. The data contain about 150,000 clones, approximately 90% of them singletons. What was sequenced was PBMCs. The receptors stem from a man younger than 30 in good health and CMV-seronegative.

CDR3 nucleotide sequence: TGCGCCAGCAGTTCAACCGACAGGGGAACGGACAGTAGAGGAGCTTTCTTT. Residues: CASSSTDRGTDSRGAFF. The chain joins TRBV5-1 to TRBJ1-1; 8 bases are a match to TRBD1. V lost 5 bases, J lost 10 bases, and 22 bases stayed unmatched. Germline loops: CDR1 SGHRS, CDR2 YFSETQ. The CDR3 contains 17 residues.

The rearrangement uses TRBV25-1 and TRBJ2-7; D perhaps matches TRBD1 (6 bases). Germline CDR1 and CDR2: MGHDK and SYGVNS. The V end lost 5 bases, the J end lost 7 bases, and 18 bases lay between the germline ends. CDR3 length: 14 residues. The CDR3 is CASSTYGTTGEQYV. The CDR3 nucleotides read TGTGCCAGCAGTACTTACGGGACAACCGGAGAGCAGTACGTC.